This TCR beta chain is from a study of long-term antiretroviral therapy in people with HIV. Germline trimming cut 6 bases from V and 6 bases from J; bases unmatched to any gene: 10. Germline assignment: CDR1 MNHEY and CDR2 SVGAGI. This CDR3 spans 15 amino acids. immunoSEQ v3.0 was run at survey level. Produced via immunoSEQ multiplex PCR; TCRdb's table is partial and in-frame only. The sample yields under 20,000 clones, under 85% seen once. This clone was seen a single time. Sequences were derived from unsorted PBMCs, sampled 2.1 to 2.2 years before starting antiretroviral therapy. This chain connects TRBV6-5 to TRBJ1-4, with 7 bases fitting TRBD1. This TCR came from a man younger than 45 with HIV. CDR3 in DNA: TGTGCCAGCAGCGCAAGGGGGCGCAGGGATGAAAAACTGTTTTTT. Translation: CASSARGRRDEKLFF.